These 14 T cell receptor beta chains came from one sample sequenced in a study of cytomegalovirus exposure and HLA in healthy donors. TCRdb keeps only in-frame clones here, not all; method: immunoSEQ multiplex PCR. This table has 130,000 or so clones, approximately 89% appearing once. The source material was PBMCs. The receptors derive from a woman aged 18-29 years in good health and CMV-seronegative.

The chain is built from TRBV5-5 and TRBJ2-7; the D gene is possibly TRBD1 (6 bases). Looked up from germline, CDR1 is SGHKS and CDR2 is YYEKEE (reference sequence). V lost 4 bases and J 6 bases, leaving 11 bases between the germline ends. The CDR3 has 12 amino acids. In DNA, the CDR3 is TGTGCCAGCAGCCTTGGGGGCCTCGAGCAGTACTTC. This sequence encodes CASSLGGLEQYF.

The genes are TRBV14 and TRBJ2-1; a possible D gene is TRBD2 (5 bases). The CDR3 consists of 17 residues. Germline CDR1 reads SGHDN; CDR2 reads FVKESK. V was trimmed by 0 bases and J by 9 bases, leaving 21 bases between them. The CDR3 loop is CASSQEVAGIDFGEQFF. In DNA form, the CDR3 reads TGTGCCAGCAGCCAAGAGGTGGCGGGTATTGATTTTGGTGAGCAGTTCTTC.

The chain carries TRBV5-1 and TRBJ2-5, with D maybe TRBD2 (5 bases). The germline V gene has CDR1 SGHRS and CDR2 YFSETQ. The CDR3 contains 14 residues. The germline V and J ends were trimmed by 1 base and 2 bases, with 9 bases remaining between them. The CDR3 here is CASSLMLAQETQYF. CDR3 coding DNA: TGCGCCAGCAGCTTGATGCTAGCTCAAGAGACCCAGTACTTC.

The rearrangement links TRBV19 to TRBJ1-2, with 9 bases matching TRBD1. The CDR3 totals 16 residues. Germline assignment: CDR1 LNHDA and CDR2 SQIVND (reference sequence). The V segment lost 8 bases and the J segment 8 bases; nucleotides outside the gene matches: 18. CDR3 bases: TGTGCCAGTCGACGAGAAGGGACAGGGTTCTATGGGGGCTACACCTTC. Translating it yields CASRREGTGFYGGYTF.

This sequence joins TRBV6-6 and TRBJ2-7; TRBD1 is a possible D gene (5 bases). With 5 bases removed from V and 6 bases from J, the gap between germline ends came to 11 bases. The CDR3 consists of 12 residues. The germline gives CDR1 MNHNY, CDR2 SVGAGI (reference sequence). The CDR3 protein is CASSQGPIEQYF. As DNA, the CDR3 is TGTGCCAGCAGTCAGGGTCCTATCGAGCAGTACTTC.

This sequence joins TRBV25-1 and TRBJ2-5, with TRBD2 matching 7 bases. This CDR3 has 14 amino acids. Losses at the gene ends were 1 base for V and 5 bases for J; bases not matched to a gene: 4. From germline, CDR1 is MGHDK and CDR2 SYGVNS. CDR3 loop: CASSEWGGVETQYF. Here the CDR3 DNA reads TGTGCCAGCAGTGAATGGGGGGGTGTGGAGACCCAGTACTTC.

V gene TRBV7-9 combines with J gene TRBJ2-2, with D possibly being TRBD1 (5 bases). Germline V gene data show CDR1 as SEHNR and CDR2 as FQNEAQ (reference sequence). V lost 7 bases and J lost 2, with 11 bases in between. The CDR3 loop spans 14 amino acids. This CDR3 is CASTRGQNTGELFF. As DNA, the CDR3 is TGTGCCAGCACAAGGGGCCAAAACACCGGGGAGCTGTTTTTT.

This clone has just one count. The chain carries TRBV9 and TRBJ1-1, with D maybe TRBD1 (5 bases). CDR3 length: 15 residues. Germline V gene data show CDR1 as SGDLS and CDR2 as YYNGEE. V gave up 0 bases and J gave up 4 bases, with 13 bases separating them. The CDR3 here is CASSVVGGSGTEAFF. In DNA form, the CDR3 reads TGTGCCAGCAGCGTAGTGGGGGGGAGCGGCACTGAAGCTTTCTTT. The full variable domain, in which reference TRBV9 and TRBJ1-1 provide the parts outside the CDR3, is DSGVTQTPKHLITATGQRVTLRCSPRSGDLSVYWYQQSLDQGLQFLIQYYNGEERAKGNILERFSAQQFPDLHSELNLSSLELGDSALYFCASSVVGGSGTEAFFGQGTRLTVV.

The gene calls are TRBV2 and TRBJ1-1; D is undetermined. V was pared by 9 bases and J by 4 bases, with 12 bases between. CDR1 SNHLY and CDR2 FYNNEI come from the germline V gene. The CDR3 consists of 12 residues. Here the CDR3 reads CASTRQFTEAFF. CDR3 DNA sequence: TGTGCCAGTACGCGACAATTCACTGAAGCTTTCTTT.

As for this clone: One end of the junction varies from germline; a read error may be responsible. CDR3 sequence (DNA): TGTGCCAGCACTGAATTGCTCCGGGGGGCTTTCTTT. As protein: CASTELLRGAFF. J is TRBJ1-1 and V is TRBV2; maybe TRBD1 (5 bases). The V gene's germline CDR1 is SNHLY and CDR2 FYNNEI. The CDR3 is 12 amino acids.

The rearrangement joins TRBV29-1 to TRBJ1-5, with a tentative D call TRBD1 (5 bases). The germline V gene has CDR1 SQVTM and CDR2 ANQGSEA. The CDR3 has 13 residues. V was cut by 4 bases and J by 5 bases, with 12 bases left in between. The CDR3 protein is CSVGVGLDQPQHF. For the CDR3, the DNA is TGCAGCGTTGGGGTGGGGCTAGATCAGCCCCAGCATTTT.

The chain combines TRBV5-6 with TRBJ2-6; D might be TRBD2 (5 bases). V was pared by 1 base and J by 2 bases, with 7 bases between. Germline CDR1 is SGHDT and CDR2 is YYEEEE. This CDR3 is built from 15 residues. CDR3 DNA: TGTGCCAGCAGCTTGTTCGGGGCTGGGGCCAACGTCCTGACTTTC. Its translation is CASSLFGAGANVLTF.

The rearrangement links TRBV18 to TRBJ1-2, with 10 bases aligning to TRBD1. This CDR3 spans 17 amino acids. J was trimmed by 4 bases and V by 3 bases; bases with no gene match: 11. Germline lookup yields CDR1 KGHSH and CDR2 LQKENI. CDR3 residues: CASSPTLGTGATYGYTF. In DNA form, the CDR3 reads TGTGCCAGCTCACCGACCTTGGGGACAGGGGCGACCTATGGCTACACCTTC.

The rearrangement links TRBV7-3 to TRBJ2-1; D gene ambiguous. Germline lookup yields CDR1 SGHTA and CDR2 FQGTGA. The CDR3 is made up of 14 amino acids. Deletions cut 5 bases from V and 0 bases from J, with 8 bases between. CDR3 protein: CASSPPGSYNEQFF. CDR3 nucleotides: TGTGCCAGCAGCCCCCCAGGCTCCTACAATGAGCAGTTCTTC.